This TCR beta chain was sequenced in a study of blood T cells in healthy people across ages. Primed by a sample-barcoded 5' primer and a J-beta primer mix, a second PCR proceeded for 7 to 11 cycles. Each sample provided no less than 2.5 million CDR3-containing paired-end reads. TCRdb recomputed calls from the 5' RACE reads with MiXCR, one row per CDR3 protein. This table has roughly 680,000 distinct CDR3 sequences, about 21% appearing once. Study conclusions and caveats: Both naive CD4+ cell counts and diversity were greater in long-lived donors than in aged donors.

The CDR3 sequence is 14 residues long. Germline V gene data show CDR1 as MDHEN and CDR2 as SYDVKM. Trimming removed 7 bases at V and 2 bases at J, with 11 bases between. This clonotype was found a few times. Its antigen is not identified. The chain joins TRBV28 to TRBJ2-2; TRBD1 is a possible D gene (5 bases). Sequencing was done on a sample of blood. This TCR came from a man between 65 and 85 years old in good health. CDR3 amino acids: CASIRQTNTGELFF. CDR3 DNA: TGTGCCAGCATTAGACAGACCAACACCGGGGAGCTGTTTTTT.